Presented here are 5 T cell receptor beta chains from one specimen sequenced in a study of response to subunit inactivated influenza vaccine. MiXCR was run by TCRdb on the RT-PCR reads, yielding one entry per CDR3 protein. The sample has approximately 500,000 distinct CDR3 sequences, 10% to 15% seen once. Sequences were derived from PBMCs from blood, sampled about 40 days after vaccination. The receptors were gathered from a man between 45 and 60 years old who received an inactivated influenza vaccine.

This clonotype came up many times. The chain combines TRBV4-2 with TRBJ2-5; D call uncertain. Germline assignment: CDR1 LGHNA and CDR2 YNFKEQ. This CDR3 contains 14 residues. V lost 0 bases, J lost 0 bases, and 5 bases lay in between. The CDR3 is CASSQDRYQETQYF. For the CDR3, the DNA is TGTGCCAGCAGCCAAGACAGGTACCAAGAGACCCAGTACTTC.

This clonotype was seen only a few times. The chain is built from TRBV20-1 and TRBJ2-3; TRBD2 matches at 7 bases. CDR3 length equals 14 residues. In germline, CDR1 is DFQATT, CDR2 SNEGSKA (reference sequence). The CDR3 is CSELAGTRGDTQYF. CDR3 DNA sequence: TGCAGCGAATTAGCGGGCACGAGGGGAGATACGCAGTATTTT.

The chain has TRBV7-2 and TRBJ1-5; D is perhaps TRBD1 (6 bases). Trimming took 4 bases from V and 9 from J, leaving 19 bases between them. The CDR3 spans 15 residues. Germline V gene data show CDR1 as SGHTA and CDR2 as FQGNSA. The CDR3 bases are TGTGCCAGCAGCTCAGGACAGTGGTGGGGCACGCCCCAGCATTTT. Protein product: CASSSGQWWGTPQHF. Full variable domain (remainder filled in from reference TRBV7-2 and TRBJ1-5): GAGVSQSPSNKVTEKGKDVELRCDPISGHTALYWYRQSLGQGLEFLIYFQGNSAPDKSGLPSDRFSAERTGGSVSTLTIQRTQQEDSAVYLCASSSGQWWGTPQHFGDGTRLSIL.

The V gene is TRBV29-1, the J gene TRBJ2-7; D is unresolved. Trimming stripped 1 base from V and 3 bases from J, with 16 bases between. The CDR3 consists of 15 residues. Looked up from germline, CDR1 is SQVTM and CDR2 is ANQGSEA. The CDR3: CSVEGTRQGDYEQYF. CDR3 nucleotides: TGCAGCGTTGAAGGTACGAGACAAGGTGACTACGAGCAGTACTTC.

This clonotype was seen more than once but under ten times. The chain employs TRBV20-1 and TRBJ2-3, with D perhaps matching TRBD1 (6 bases). The CDR3 extends over 13 amino acids. Between the trimmed V and J ends, which lost 2 bases and 2 bases, there was a span of 8 bases. Germline V CDR1 and CDR2: DFQATT, SNEGSKA (reference sequence). The CDR3 nucleotides are TGCAGTGCTAGACAGGGGTCCACAGATACGCAGTATTTT. Its translation is CSARQGSTDTQYF.